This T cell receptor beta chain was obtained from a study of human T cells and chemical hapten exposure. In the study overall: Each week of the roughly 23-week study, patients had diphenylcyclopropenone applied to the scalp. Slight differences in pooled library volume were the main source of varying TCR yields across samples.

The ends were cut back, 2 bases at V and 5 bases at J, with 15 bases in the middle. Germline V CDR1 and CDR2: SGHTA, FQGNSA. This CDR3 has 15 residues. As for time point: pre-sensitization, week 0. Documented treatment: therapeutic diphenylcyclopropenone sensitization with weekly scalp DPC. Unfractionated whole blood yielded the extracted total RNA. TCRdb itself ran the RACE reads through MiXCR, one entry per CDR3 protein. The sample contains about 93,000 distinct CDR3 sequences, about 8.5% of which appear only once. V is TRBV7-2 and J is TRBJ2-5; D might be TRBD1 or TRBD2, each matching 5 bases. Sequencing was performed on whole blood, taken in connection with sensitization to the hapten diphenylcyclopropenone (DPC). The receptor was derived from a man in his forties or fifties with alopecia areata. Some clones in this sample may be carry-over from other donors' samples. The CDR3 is CASSLRGQWGETQYF. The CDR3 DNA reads TGTGCCAGCAGCTTACGGGGCCAATGGGGGGAGACCCAGTACTTC. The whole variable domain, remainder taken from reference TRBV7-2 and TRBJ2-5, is GAGVSQSPSNKVTEKGKDVELRCDPISGHTALYWYRQSLGQGLEFLIYFQGNSAPDKSGLPSDRFSAERTGGSVSTLTIQRTQQEDSAVYLCASSLRGQWGETQYFGPGTRLLVL.